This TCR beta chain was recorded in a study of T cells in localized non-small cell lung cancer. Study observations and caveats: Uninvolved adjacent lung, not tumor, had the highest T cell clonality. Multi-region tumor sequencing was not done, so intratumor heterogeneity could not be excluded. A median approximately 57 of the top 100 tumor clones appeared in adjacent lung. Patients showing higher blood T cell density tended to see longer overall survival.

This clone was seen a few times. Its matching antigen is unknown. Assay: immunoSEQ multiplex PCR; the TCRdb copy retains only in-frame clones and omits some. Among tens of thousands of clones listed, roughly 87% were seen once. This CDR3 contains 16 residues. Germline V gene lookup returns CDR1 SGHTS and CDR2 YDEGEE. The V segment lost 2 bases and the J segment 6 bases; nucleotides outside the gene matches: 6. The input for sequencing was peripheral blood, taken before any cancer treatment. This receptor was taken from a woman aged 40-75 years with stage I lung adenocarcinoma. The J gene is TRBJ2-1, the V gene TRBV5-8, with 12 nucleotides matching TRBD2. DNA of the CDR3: TGTGCCAGCAGCTTCGGACTAGCGGGGACCCTCAATGAGCAGTTCTTC. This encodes CASSFGLAGTLNEQFF.